This T cell receptor (beta chain) was identified during a study of prognosis after radiotherapy for stage I lung cancer. Background on the study: Histology showed adenocarcinoma in approximately eleven patients versus squamous cell carcinoma in seven. Points from the study as a whole: Nobody established whether the expanded TCR clones were specific to the tumor.

In this sample, this clonotype turned up many times. Antigen: not known. Among the patients, all were node-negative on CT and PET/CT, and none had received prior chemotherapy or radiotherapy or had other malignancies. Amplification of the TCR beta CDR3 (from genomic DNA) was done by two-round multiplex PCR. First-round PCR amplification was performed with primers specific to each TRBV and TRBJ gene. Amplification in the second PCR round was performed with universal primers. TCRdb reprocessed the multiplex PCR reads via MiXCR and lists one record per CDR3 protein. The data contain approximately 35,000 distinct CDR3 sequences, approximately 29% of them singletons. The V gene end was trimmed by 2 bases and the J gene end by 6 bases; junction bases not matched to a gene: 9. There are 15 residues in the CDR3. Germline lookup yields CDR1 SGHRS and CDR2 YFSETQ.

The TCR comes from a donor aged 50 or older with non-small cell lung cancer. The material was PBMCs, obtained before or after stereotactic body radiation therapy (not recorded which). V gene TRBV5-1 combines with J gene TRBJ2-3; 7 bases map to TRBD1. The CDR3 nucleotides read TGCGCCAGCAGCTTAGGGGACAGTAGGGCCGATACGCAGTATTTT. Residues: CASSLGDSRADTQYF.